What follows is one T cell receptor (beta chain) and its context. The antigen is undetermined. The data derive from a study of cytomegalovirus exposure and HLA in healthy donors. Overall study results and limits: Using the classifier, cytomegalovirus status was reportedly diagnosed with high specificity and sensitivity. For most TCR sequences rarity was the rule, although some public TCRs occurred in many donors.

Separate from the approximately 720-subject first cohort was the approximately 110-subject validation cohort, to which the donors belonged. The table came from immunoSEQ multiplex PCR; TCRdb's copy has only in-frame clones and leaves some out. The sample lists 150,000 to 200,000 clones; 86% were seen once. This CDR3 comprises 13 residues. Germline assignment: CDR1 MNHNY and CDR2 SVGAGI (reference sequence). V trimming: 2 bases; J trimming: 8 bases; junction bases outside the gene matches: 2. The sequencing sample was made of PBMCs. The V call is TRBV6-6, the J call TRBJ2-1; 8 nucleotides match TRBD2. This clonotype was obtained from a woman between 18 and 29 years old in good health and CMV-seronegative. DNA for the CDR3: TGTGCCAGCAGTTACGGGACTAGGTATGAGCAGTTCTTC. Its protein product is CASSYGTRYEQFF.